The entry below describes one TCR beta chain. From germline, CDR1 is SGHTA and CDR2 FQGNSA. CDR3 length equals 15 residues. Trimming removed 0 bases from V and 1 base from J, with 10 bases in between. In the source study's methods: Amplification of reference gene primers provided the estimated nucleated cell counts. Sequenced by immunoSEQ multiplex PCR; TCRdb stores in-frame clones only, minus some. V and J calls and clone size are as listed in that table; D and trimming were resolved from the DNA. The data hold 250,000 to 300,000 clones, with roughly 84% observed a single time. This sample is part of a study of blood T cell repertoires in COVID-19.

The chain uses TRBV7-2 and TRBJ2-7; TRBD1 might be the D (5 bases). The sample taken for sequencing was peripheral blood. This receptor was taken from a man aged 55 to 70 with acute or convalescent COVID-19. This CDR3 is CASSLAGHRSYEQYF. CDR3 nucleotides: TGTGCCAGCAGCTTAGCGGGGCACAGATCCTACGAGCAGTACTTC. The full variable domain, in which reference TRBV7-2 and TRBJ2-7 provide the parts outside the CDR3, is GAGVSQSPSNKVTEKGKDVELRCDPISGHTALYWYRQSLGQGLEFLIYFQGNSAPDKSGLPSDRFSAERTGGSVSTLTIQRTQQEDSAVYLCASSLAGHRSYEQYFGPGTRLTVT.